A single sample gave rise to the 28 T cell receptor beta chains below, sequenced in a study of blood T cell repertoires in COVID-19. Assay used: immunoSEQ multiplex PCR; TCRdb lists only in-frame clones, some missing. This sample carries nearly 70,000 clones, approximately 80% of them seen once, and the ten largest clones take around 10%. Sequencing used peripheral blood. Receptor source: a woman of 80 years or more with acute or convalescent COVID-19.

The chain carries TRBV6-5 and TRBJ2-2, with TRBD1 matching 9 bases. Losses at the gene ends were 6 bases for V and 6 bases for J; bases not matched to a gene: 5. Germline assignment: CDR1 MNHEY and CDR2 SVGAGI. CDR3 size: 14 residues. The CDR3 DNA sequence: TGTGCCAGCAGAGCGGGACAGGGCTCCGGGGAGCTGTTTTTT. This codes for CASRAGQGSGELFF.

V gene TRBV19 combines with J gene TRBJ1-6, with 9 bases matching TRBD1. Germline V gene sequence: CDR1 LNHDA, CDR2 SQIVND (reference sequence). V gave up 1 base and J gave up 10 bases; unmatched junction bases: 5. The CDR3 loop spans 15 amino acids. This CDR3 reads CASSIGETGGSPLHF. The CDR3 bases are TGTGCCAGTAGTATAGGGGAGACAGGGGGATCACCCCTCCACTTT.

The chain uses TRBV19 and TRBJ1-2, with D maybe TRBD1 (6 bases). Germline values: CDR1 LNHDA, CDR2 SQIVND (reference sequence). CDR3 length equals 14 residues. Trimming took 1 base from V and 3 from J, leaving 9 bases between them. Here the CDR3 reads CASSIGGLDYGYTF. For the CDR3, the DNA is TGTGCCAGTAGTATAGGGGGGCTCGACTATGGCTACACCTTC.

This chain links TRBV29-1 with TRBJ2-7; 11 bases match TRBD2. V lost 6 bases to trimming and J lost 1 base; unmatched junction nucleotides: 8. CDR3 length equals 15 residues. CDR1 SQVTM and CDR2 ANQGSEA come from the germline V gene. The DNA for the CDR3 is TGCAGCGTATTTACTAGCGGGGGAACTTCCTACGAGCAGTACTTC. As protein: CSVFTSGGTSYEQYF.

This chain uses TRBV18 with TRBJ2-5, with a possible D match to TRBD1 (5 bases). The CDR3 sequence is 13 residues long. The germline gives CDR1 KGHSH, CDR2 LQKENI. The V and J ends lost 5 bases and 2 bases respectively, with 9 bases between them. CDR3 in amino acids: CASSANRQETQYF. In nucleotides, the CDR3 is TGTGCCAGCTCAGCCAACAGGCAAGAGACCCAGTACTTC.

This sequence joins TRBV5-1 and TRBJ1-1, with 7 bases lining up with TRBD1. Germline lookup yields CDR1 SGHRS and CDR2 YFSETQ. There are 17 residues in the CDR3. J gave up 0 bases and V 3 bases, and 11 bases lay outside the gene matches. For the CDR3, the DNA is TGCGCCAGCAGCTCCCCCGGGACAGACATCATGAACACTGAAGCTTTCTTT. Its protein is CASSSPGTDIMNTEAFF.

In this sample, this clone turned up a few times. J is TRBJ1-6 and V is TRBV10-2; 7 bases line up with TRBD1. Per germline, CDR1 WSHSY and CDR2 SAAADI. V was clipped by 2 bases and J by 9 bases; unmatched bases: 7. The CDR3 loop spans 15 amino acids. In DNA, the CDR3 is TGCGCCAGCAGTGAGGTGCCAGGGGGGACTTCACCCCTCCACTTT. Its protein is CASSEVPGGTSPLHF.

The rearrangement links TRBV5-1 to TRBJ1-1, with 8 bases that match TRBD1. V gave up 4 bases and J gave up 5 bases; unmatched junction bases: 7. Germline-derived CDR1 and CDR2 are SGHRS and YFSETQ. There are 14 residues in the CDR3. CDR3 nucleotides: TGCGCCAGCAGCCTCGGGACAGGCGGTACTGAAGCTTTCTTT. Amino acid sequence: CASSLGTGGTEAFF.

A single count supports this clone. The V and J genes are TRBV9 and TRBJ1-2; D not resolved. CDR3 length: 15 amino acids. Between the trimmed V and J ends, which lost 0 bases and 4 bases, there was a span of 13 bases. CDR1 SGDLS and CDR2 YYNGEE come from the germline V gene. CDR3 residues: CASSVDSGLFYGYTF. In DNA, the CDR3 is TGTGCCAGCAGCGTAGACAGCGGACTGTTCTATGGCTACACCTTC.

The CDR3 sequence: CASSLGSWQGDYGYTF. The CDR3 coding sequence is TGTGCCAGCAGCTTAGGGAGTTGGCAGGGGGACTATGGCTACACCTTC. This chain links TRBV7-2 with TRBJ1-2, with TRBD1 identical over 7 bases. There are 16 residues in the CDR3. Germline values: CDR1 SGHTA, CDR2 FQGNSA. V shed 1 base, J shed 3 bases, and the junction held 8 bases outside the gene matches.

The V and J genes are TRBV5-1 and TRBJ2-7; 10 nucleotides align to TRBD1. The CDR3 is made up of 14 amino acids. The V and J ends lost 2 bases and 2 bases, in that order; junction bases with no gene match: 1. Germline V gene sequence: CDR1 SGHRS, CDR2 YFSETQ. The CDR3 region is CASSLGTGAYEQYF. CDR3 sequence (DNA): TGCGCCAGCAGCTTAGGGACAGGGGCCTACGAGCAGTACTTC.

The chain employs TRBV2 and TRBJ2-5; D is perhaps TRBD2 (6 bases). CDR1 and CDR2 (germline): SNHLY, FYNNEI. Trimming took off 2 bases at V and 5 bases at J, with 15 bases between the two ends. This CDR3 comprises 15 residues. CDR3 bases: TGTGCCAGCAGTGAACTGCGAGGGGCGGGGGAGACCCAGTACTTC. Translating gives CASSELRGAGETQYF.

The chain employs TRBV7-9 and TRBJ1-2, with TRBD1 as a possible D gene (5 bases). Between the trimmed V and J ends, which lost 5 bases and 4 bases, there was a span of 8 bases. From germline, CDR1 is SEHNR and CDR2 FQNEAQ (reference sequence). The CDR3 loop spans 12 amino acids. The CDR3 sequence is CASSGQGYGYTF. The CDR3 DNA sequence: TGTGCCAGCAGCGGTCAGGGCTATGGCTACACCTTC.

This clone was counted a few times. The chain combines TRBV10-3 with TRBJ1-6, with a tentative D call TRBD1 (5 bases). The germline gives CDR1 ENHRY, CDR2 SYGVKD. The CDR3 sequence is 14 residues long. V was cut by 8 bases and J by 7 bases, with 15 bases left in between. The CDR3 reads CAISGDQENSPLHF. The CDR3 nucleotides read TGTGCCATCTCGGGGGACCAGGAGAATTCACCCCTCCACTTT.

V usage is TRBV5-1 and J usage is TRBJ2-3; TRBD2 matches at 7 bases. CDR3 length equals 15 residues. V lost 0 bases, J lost 7 bases, and 8 bases stayed unmatched. Germline CDR1 SGHRS, CDR2 YFSETQ. The CDR3 loop is CASSLDGGDGNTQYF. In nucleotides, the CDR3 is TGCGCCAGCAGCTTGGATGGGGGGGATGGGAATACGCAGTATTTT.

V is TRBV5-5 and J is TRBJ1-6, with TRBD1 as a possible D gene (5 bases). CDR1 is SGHKS and CDR2 is YYEKEE in the germline V gene (reference sequence). CDR3 size: 16 residues. V dropped 4 bases and J dropped 7 bases, with 18 bases sitting between them. The CDR3 reads CASSPLITGFNSPLHF. The DNA for the CDR3 is TGTGCCAGCAGCCCACTGATAACAGGCTTCAATTCACCCCTCCACTTT.

This clone came up once. The chain uses TRBV7-6 and TRBJ2-7, with TRBD2 matching 9 bases. J was trimmed by 0 bases and V by 2 bases; bases with no gene match: 8. Germline loops: CDR1 SGHVS, CDR2 FNYEAQ. CDR3 length: 17 residues. CDR3 in amino acids: CASSLLPSGTISYEQYF. For the CDR3, the DNA is TGTGCCAGCAGCTTACTGCCTAGCGGGACGATCTCCTACGAGCAGTACTTC.

The chain is built from TRBV5-1 and TRBJ1-2; D is possibly TRBD1 (6 bases). Trimming stripped 2 bases from V and 2 bases from J, with 10 bases between. Germline CDR1 SGHRS, CDR2 YFSETQ. The CDR3 is 14 amino acids. For the CDR3, the DNA is TGCGCCAGCAGCTTCGGACAGAACAACTATGGCTACACCTTC. Amino acids: CASSFGQNNYGYTF.

The chain combines TRBV5-6 with TRBJ1-1; 11 nucleotides line up with TRBD1. V shed 5 bases, J shed 3 bases, and the junction held 6 bases outside the gene matches. CDR3 length: 15 amino acids. The germline CDR1 and CDR2 sequences are SGHDT and YYEEEE. CDR3 bases: TGTGCCAGCAGTCACGGGACAGGGGGAGACACTGAAGCTTTCTTT. Its protein is CASSHGTGGDTEAFF.

This clone was observed a single time. The rearrangement uses TRBV2 and TRBJ2-5; 7 nucleotides line up with TRBD2. Losses at the gene ends were 8 bases for V and 2 bases for J; bases not matched to a gene: 5. The CDR3 is 13 amino acids. Germline V gene sequence: CDR1 SNHLY, CDR2 FYNNEI. The CDR3 nucleotides are TGTGCCAGCGGGAGGGATCGGCAAGAGACCCAGTACTTC. Its protein is CASGRDRQETQYF. Complete variable domain (other parts from reference TRBV2 and TRBJ2-5): EPEVTQTPSHQVTQMGQEVILRCVPISNHLYFYWYRQILGQKVEFLVSFYNNEISEKSEIFDDQFSVERPDGSNFTLKIRSTKLEDSAMYFCASGRDRQETQYFGPGTRLLVL.

The J gene is TRBJ2-2, the V gene TRBV19, with D perhaps TRBD1 (6 bases). Between the trimmed V and J ends, which lost 6 bases and 1 base, there was a span of 15 bases. The CDR3 has 16 residues. The germline V gene encodes CDR1 LNHDA and CDR2 SQIVND (reference sequence). This CDR3 reads CASRPPGTRNTGELFF. In nucleotides, the CDR3 is TGTGCCAGTAGACCCCCCGGGACACGGAACACCGGGGAGCTGTTTTTT.

This clone was detected a few times. The V gene is TRBV5-1, the J gene TRBJ2-7; the match to TRBD1 covers 8 bases. The CDR3 consists of 14 residues. Per the germline V gene, CDR1 is SGHRS and CDR2 is YFSETQ. Germline trimming cut 5 bases from V and 4 bases from J; bases unmatched to any gene: 8. This chain's CDR3 is CASRPQTGVYEQYF. The CDR3 DNA reads TGCGCCAGCAGACCCCAGACAGGGGTATACGAGCAGTACTTC.

This chain joins TRBV5-1 and TRBJ1-1, with D hard to call. This CDR3 is 13 amino acids long. The germline V gene has CDR1 SGHRS and CDR2 YFSETQ. V was cut by 4 bases and J by 0 bases, with 7 bases left in between. The CDR3 DNA reads TGCGCCAGCAGCAGAGACATGAACACTGAAGCTTTCTTT. Translation gives CASSRDMNTEAFF.

Only a few counts were recorded for this clone. The chain employs TRBV6-5 and TRBJ2-1; 7 bases fit TRBD1. The germline V gene encodes CDR1 MNHEY and CDR2 SVGAGI. J lost 0 bases, V lost 7 bases, and 6 bases had no gene match. The CDR3 consists of 15 residues. The CDR3 loop is CASILQGSSYNEQFF. DNA of the CDR3: TGTGCCAGCATCCTACAGGGGAGCTCCTACAATGAGCAGTTCTTC.

The J gene is TRBJ2-7, the V gene TRBV11-2, with 7 bases lining up with TRBD1. This CDR3 spans 14 amino acids. Germline lookup yields CDR1 SGHAT and CDR2 FQNNGV. Trimming at V came to 6 bases and at J to 4 bases, leaving 9 bases not matched to a gene. The CDR3 DNA reads TGTGCCAGCAGGCCTGCAGGGGGTTCATACGAGCAGTACTTC. As protein: CASRPAGGSYEQYF.

A single count supports this clone. This chain links TRBV5-4 with TRBJ2-6, with TRBD1 matching over 12 bases. V lost 3 bases and J lost 4; bases outside the gene matches: 8. The germline V gene encodes CDR1 SGHNT and CDR2 YYREEE (reference sequence). The CDR3 length is 18 residues. The CDR3 sequence: CASSYSGQGASGANVLTF. The DNA of the CDR3 is TGTGCCAGCAGCTACTCGGGACAGGGGGCTTCCGGGGCCAACGTCCTGACTTTC. The complete variable domain, with remaining parts taken from reference TRBV5-4 and TRBJ2-6, reads ETGVTQSPTHLIKTRGQQVTLRCSSQSGHNTVSWYQQALGQGPQFIFQYYREEENGRGNFPPRFSGLQFPNYSSELNVNALELDDSALYLCASSYSGQGASGANVLTFGAGSRLTVL.

This clone was seen once. The chain has TRBV10-2 and TRBJ2-7, with 9 bases identical to TRBD2. This CDR3 has 13 residues. Looked up from germline, CDR1 is WSHSY and CDR2 is SAAADI. V lost 7 bases and J lost 2; bases outside the gene matches: 3. CDR3 protein: CASKTSGTYEQYF. The DNA of the CDR3 is TGCGCCAGCAAGACTAGCGGAACCTACGAGCAGTACTTC.

The CDR3 DNA reads TGTGCCAGTAGTATAGCCCACTCCCCGCCTTACGAGCAGTACTTC. This sequence encodes CASSIAHSPPYEQYF. The gene calls are TRBV19 and TRBJ2-7, with D hard to call. CDR1 and CDR2 from the germline V gene are LNHDA and SQIVND (reference sequence). V lost 1 base to trimming and J lost 4 bases, with 14 bases between them. This CDR3 spans 15 amino acids.